A selection of T cell receptor beta chains follows, all from one sample in a study of response to subunit inactivated influenza vaccine. MiXCR, applied by TCRdb to the RT-PCR reads, yields one record per CDR3 protein. Altogether some 640,000 distinct CDR3 sequences are present, approximately 14% being singletons, with the ten largest covering around 7.3%. Sequencing used PBMCs from blood, obtained roughly 2 weeks before vaccination. The receptors come from a man aged 45-65 years who received an inactivated influenza vaccine. CDR3s include the opening cysteine and the closing phenylalanine or tryptophan. The D gene is left open where the match is weak. Clone size is not always given. Where it is, it says once, few, many or a class for expanded clones.

clone_size	d_call	v_call	j_call	cdr3_nt	cdr3_aa
many	TRBD1	TRBV7-9	TRBJ2-7	TGTGCCAGCAGCAGACAGGGTCTCTCCTACGAGCAGTACTTC	CASSRQGLSYEQYF
many	TRBD2	TRBV20-1	TRBJ2-2	TGCAGTGCTAGCGGGGGGGCCGGGGAGCTGTTTTTT	CSASGGAGELFF
.	.	TRBV28	TRBJ2-2	TGTGCCAGCAGTTCCCCCTTAACCGGGGAGCTGTTTTTT	CASSSPLTGELFF
few	.	TRBV11-2	TRBJ2-5	TGTGCCAGCAGCTTAGCGAGACGGGACCAGACCCAGTACTTC	CASSLARRDQTQYF
few	.	TRBV19	TRBJ1-2	TGTGCCAGTAGTATAGGGAGACACGCCTCTGGAAACTATGGCTACACCTTC	CASSIGRHASGNYGYTF
few	.	TRBV5-1	TRBJ1-2	TGCGCCAGCAGCTTGTCCCAGACCGGCTACACCTTC	CASSLSQTGYTF
.	.	TRBV10-3	TRBJ2-7	TGTGCCATCCGGCCTGCGGGGCCCTCCACCTACGAGCAGTACTTC	CAIRPAGPSTYEQYF
.	.	TRBV27	TRBJ2-2	TGTGCCAGCAGCCCTGGGCAGGGGAGGAACACCGGGGAGCTGTTTTTT	CASSPGQGRNTGELFF
few	TRBD1	TRBV7-8	TRBJ2-7	TGTGCCAGCAGCTTAGCGACAGGGCCGTACGAGCAGTACTTC	CASSLATGPYEQYF
.	.	TRBV12-3/TRBV12-4	TRBJ2-7	TGTGCCAGCAGGCCAGCCAGGGCCGCCTACGAGCAGTACTTC	CASRPARAAYEQYF
.	.	TRBV11-2	TRBJ2-1	TGTGCCAGCAGCCCCGGTCGGTGGGCCTACAATGAGCAGTTCTTC	CASSPGRWAYNEQFF
.	.	TRBV7-2	TRBJ2-7	TGTGCCAGCAGCTTTATGACAGGCCCCTACGAGCAGTACTTC	CASSFMTGPYEQYF
.	.	TRBV28	TRBJ2-4	TGTGCCAGCAGCCCCCGGGGGGCGCGATCAAACATTCAGTACTTC	CASSPRGARSNIQYF
.	.	TRBV9	TRBJ2-2	TGTGCCAGCAGCGTAGCATCGCCCGACACCGGGGAGCTGTTTTTT	CASSVASPDTGELFF
few	TRBD1	TRBV12-3/TRBV12-4	TRBJ1-2	TGTGCCAGCAGGGCGACAGGGGGCTATGGCTACACCTTC	CASRATGGYGYTF
few	.	TRBV7-9	TRBJ2-5	TGTGCCAGCGCCCGATCAGGCTCTGGGGAGACCCAGTACTTC	CASARSGSGETQYF
many	.	TRBV6-2/TRBV6-3	TRBJ2-7	TGTGCCAGCAGATCCTTGCGGTATAAATCCTACGAGCAGTACTTC	CASRSLRYKSYEQYF
.	.	TRBV5-5	TRBJ1-4	TGTGCCAGCAGCGAGTTTCCTGGGGGGCCTCTTGAAAAACTGTTTTTT	CASSEFPGGPLEKLFF
.	TRBD2	TRBV10-3	TRBJ2-2	TGTGCCATCAGTGATGGGCTAGCGGGGGCTACGAACACCGGGGAGCTGTTTTTT	CAISDGLAGATNTGELFF
few	TRBD1	TRBV5-5	TRBJ1-5	TGTGCCAGCAGCTTGACAGGGGCCGCCGTATCACAGCCCCAGCATTTT	CASSLTGAAVSQPQHF
.	.	TRBV10-3	TRBJ2-7	TGTGCCATCAGTGAGTCAGGGGGGGTCTACGAGCAGTACTTC	CAISESGGVYEQYF
.	TRBD1	TRBV2	TRBJ2-2	TGTGCCGGGCAGGGGGATAACACCGGGGAGCTGTTTTTT	CAGQGDNTGELFF
many	.	TRBV5-5	TRBJ2-2	TGTGCCAGCAGCTTGGTGCGGGCGGGCACCGGGGAGCTGTTTTTT	CASSLVRAGTGELFF
few	.	TRBV7-8	TRBJ2-7	TGTGCCAGCAGGAGCAATTCCTACGAGCAGTACTTC	CASRSNSYEQYF
few	TRBD1	TRBV25-1	TRBJ1-1	TGTGCCAGCAGTGATACAGGGGGCTCGGGCACTGAAGCTTTCTTT	CASSDTGGSGTEAFF
many	TRBD2	TRBV27	TRBJ2-7	TGTGCCAGCAGTTTAGATCCTCGGGGGGGGATATACGAGCAGTACTTC	CASSLDPRGGIYEQYF
few	.	TRBV20-1	TRBJ1-1	TGCAGTGCAAAAAGGGTGGGAACTGAAGCTTTCTTT	CSAKRVGTEAFF
few	.	TRBV5-1	TRBJ1-6	TGCGCCAGCAGCTTGTCAGGGGACGGATCACCCCTCCACTTT	CASSLSGDGSPLHF
.	.	TRBV18	TRBJ2-6	TGTGCCAGCTCAAACGAGAGGTGGTTTAGCTCTGGGGCCAACGTCCTGACTTTC	CASSNERWFSSGANVLTF
.	TRBD2	TRBV29-1	TRBJ2-1	TGCAGCGTTGGTGTTAGCGGGAGGGACAATGAGCAGTTCTTC	CSVGVSGRDNEQFF
many	.	TRBV6-1	TRBJ2-3	TGTGCCAGCAGCCGGGCAGGCAGCACAGATACGCAGTATTTT	CASSRAGSTDTQYF
few	.	TRBV20-1	TRBJ1-1	TGCAGTGCTAGAAAACAGGGAATTAACACTGAAGCTTTCTTT	CSARKQGINTEAFF
.	TRBD2	TRBV5-6	TRBJ2-1	TGTGCCAGCAGCTCCACGGGACTAAACAATGAGCAGTTCTTC	CASSSTGLNNEQFF
.	TRBD1	TRBV2	TRBJ2-1	TGTGCCTTCAGTCTCCAGGTTTTTGGTATGGGACAGGGTTTCAATGAGCAGTTCTTC	CAFSLQVFGMGQGFNEQFF
few	TRBD2	TRBV6-1	TRBJ2-1	TGTGCCAGCAGCCCTGGGACTACCCACTCCTACAATGAGCAGTTCTTC	CASSPGTTHSYNEQFF
many	TRBD2	TRBV10-3	TRBJ2-1	TGTGCCATCAGTGAGGCGAGCGGGAGGGTTGACAATGAGCAGTTCTTC	CAISEASGRVDNEQFF
.	TRBD2	TRBV20-1	TRBJ2-7	TGCAGCGCGGGGGGAGCGGTAAAGGGGCAAATTCTCTACGAGCAGTACTTC	CSAGGAVKGQILYEQYF
many	.	TRBV15	TRBJ1-1	TGTGCCACCAGCAGAGAGACAGGTGAAGCTTTCTTT	CATSRETGEAFF
few	.	TRBV3-1	TRBJ2-4	TGTGCCAGCAGCCAAGGCCCGATCTTTGACAGTCGAGCCAAAAACATTCAGTACTTC	CASSQGPIFDSRAKNIQYF
.	TRBD2	TRBV5-1	TRBJ2-7	TGCGCCAGCAGACCCTCGACTAGCGGGAGGGCCTACGAGCAGTACTTC	CASRPSTSGRAYEQYF
few	.	TRBV14	TRBJ2-7	TGTGCCAGCAGCCTTGGTTCTAGATACGAGCAGTACTTC	CASSLGSRYEQYF
few	TRBD1	TRBV27	TRBJ1-5	TGTGCCAGCAGTTCCGCCAGGGGGGCCCAGCATTTT	CASSSARGAQHF
few	TRBD2	TRBV4-1	TRBJ2-1	TGCGCCAGCAGCCAAGATAGGGTAGCTTCACGGGGGGATGAGCAGTTCTTC	CASSQDRVASRGDEQFF
.	.	TRBV19	TRBJ1-1	TGTGCCAGTAGTATAGGAGGCCTCACTGAAGCTTTCTTT	CASSIGGLTEAFF
few	TRBD2	TRBV29-1	TRBJ2-3	TGCAGCGTGACACGGGAGGGGGGTACGCAGTATTTT	CSVTREGGTQYF
many	.	TRBV5-1	TRBJ2-1	TGCGCCAGCAGCTTACAGACTACCCCGCGCGGGGATGAGCAGTTCTTC	CASSLQTTPRGDEQFF
.	TRBD2	TRBV10-3	TRBJ2-3	TGTGCCATCAGTGAATTTAGCGGGGGAGCGGATACGCAGTATTTT	CAISEFSGGADTQYF
few	TRBD1	TRBV9	TRBJ2-6	TGTGCCAGCAGCGTAGGGACAGGGGCGTTCTCTGGGGCCAACGTCCTGACTTTC	CASSVGTGAFSGANVLTF
.	.	TRBV11-2	TRBJ2-5	TGTGCCAGCAGCCATCTTCTTCTAAAAGGCAGGCAAGAGACCCAGTACTTC	CASSHLLLKGRQETQYF
.	.	TRBV29-1	TRBJ2-1	TGCAGCGTCGCTGGACTTAACTACAATGAGCAGTTCTTC	CSVAGLNYNEQFF
many	.	TRBV12-3/TRBV12-4	TRBJ2-3	TGTGCCAGCAGACCCAATAGGGGCTCGGGAGGCACAGATACGCAGTATTTT	CASRPNRGSGGTDTQYF
many	.	TRBV27	TRBJ2-1	TGTGCCAGCAGTTTTCGCCACCACAATGAGCAGTTCTTC	CASSFRHHNEQFF